A single sample gave rise to the 10 T cell receptor beta chains below, sequenced in a study of shared clonotypes between healthy human individuals. Profiled with immunoSEQ multiplex PCR; TCRdb holds only in-frame clones, not every one. The profile shows about 2.3 million clones, over 90% of them singletons. The sequencing input was naive CD4+ T cells from PBMCs. Regarding subset: CD45RA+ positively selected. The source of these receptors is a man aged 18 to 29 in good health. Some clones in this sample may be carry-over from other donors' samples.

The chain recombines TRBV28 with TRBJ2-1; D remains ambiguous. Germline loops: CDR1 MDHEN, CDR2 SYDVKM. The CDR3 consists of 13 residues. The V end was cut by 6 bases, the J end by 7 bases, with 13 bases between. CDR3 sequence: CASRRRRVNEQFF. CDR3 nucleotides: TGTGCCAGCAGGAGGCGTAGAGTGAATGAGCAGTTCTTC.

This chain connects TRBV5-8 to TRBJ2-7, with 16 bases identical to TRBD2. The germline CDR1 and CDR2 sequences are SGHTS and YDEGEE. V lost 7 bases to trimming and J lost 5 bases; unmatched junction nucleotides: 9. The length of the CDR3 is 16 residues. CDR3 nucleotides: TGTGCCAGCGAGCTGGGACTAGCGGGAGGGTTGCACGAGCAGTACTTC. It specifies CASELGLAGGLHEQYF.

The V call is TRBV6-4, the J call TRBJ2-7, with 8 positions matching TRBD1. Looked up from germline, CDR1 is MRHNA and CDR2 is SNTAGT. The CDR3 length is 15 residues. Unmatched junction bases numbered 7, after V lost 3 bases and J lost 3 bases. CDR3 sequence (DNA): TGTGCCAGCAGTGAGGGCAGGGGGCAGGTCTACGAGCAGTACTTC. Translating it yields CASSEGRGQVYEQYF.

The genes are TRBV5-1 and TRBJ1-2, with a weak D call TRBD1 (5 bases). The length of the CDR3 is 18 residues. Trimming removed 4 bases from V and 4 bases from J, with 26 bases in between. CDR1 and CDR2 (germline): SGHRS, YFSETQ. This CDR3 reads CASSPKDRVSVLGYGYTF. CDR3 nucleotides: TGCGCCAGCAGCCCTAAAGACAGAGTTTCTGTTTTGGGCTATGGCTACACCTTC.

The chain is built from TRBV27 and TRBJ2-1; D gene ambiguous. The ends were cut back, 5 bases at V and 15 bases at J, with 23 bases in the middle. CDR1 and CDR2 from the germline V gene are MNHEY and SMNVEV (reference sequence). The CDR3 totals 14 residues. CDR3 region: CASSPFTNPFLVFF. CDR3 in DNA: TGTGCCAGCAGTCCATTCACGAACCCATTTTTGGTGTTCTTC.

The chain carries TRBV2 and TRBJ2-3; 7 bases line up with TRBD2. The CDR3 spans 12 residues. Germline V lookup: CDR1 SNHLY, CDR2 FYNNEI. V lost 3 bases and J lost 13; bases outside the gene matches: 7. CDR3 coding DNA: TGTGCCAGCAGTGACCGGGACTACCGAAAGTATTTT. Amino acids: CASSDRDYRKYF.

The chain joins TRBV11-2 to TRBJ2-3; D perhaps matches TRBD2 (5 bases). The CDR3 length is 15 residues. V shed 1 base and J shed 0 bases, with 8 bases lying between them. Germline CDR1 SGHAT, CDR2 FQNNGV. This chain's CDR3 is CASSLVGVSTDTQYF. The CDR3 DNA is TGTGCCAGCAGCTTAGTCGGGGTGAGCACAGATACGCAGTATTTT.

The CDR3 here is CASSDRGESYEQYF. CDR3 DNA: TGTGCCAGCAGCGACCGGGGTGAATCCTACGAGCAGTACTTC. The chain links TRBV7-2 to TRBJ2-7, with a tentative D call TRBD2 (5 bases). Trimming took off 5 bases at V and 1 base at J, with 12 bases between the two ends. The CDR3 spans 14 residues. Germline V CDR1 and CDR2: SGHTA, FQGNSA.

The chain joins TRBV7-2 to TRBJ1-5; 7 bases line up with TRBD1. The junction had 13 bases not matched to a gene; V was cut back by 8 bases and J by 0 bases. CDR1 is SGHTA, CDR2 FQGNSA, per germline. This CDR3 spans 17 amino acids. The CDR3 coding sequence is TGTGCCAGCCAAGCGTTTGTGGGACAGCATAGCAATCAGCCCCAGCATTTT. Translating it yields CASQAFVGQHSNQPQHF.

The chain couples TRBV4-2 to TRBJ1-1; 9 bases fit TRBD1. Germline lookup yields CDR1 LGHNA and CDR2 YNFKEQ. The CDR3 sequence is 14 residues long. V was clipped by 4 bases and J by 4 bases; unmatched bases: 4. CDR3 coding DNA: TGTGCCAGCAGCCGAGACAGGGGGGGCACTGAAGCTTTCTTT. Translating it yields CASSRDRGGTEAFF.